This is a list of T cell receptor beta chains from one sample in a study of T cells in tumors after PD-1 blockade. The data were produced by immunoSEQ multiplex PCR, yet TCRdb's version contains in-frame clones alone and is incomplete. The sample records around 35,000 clones, around 72% being singletons. Sequencing was performed on PBMCs, taken after anti-PD-1 treatment. The receptors here all came from a human donor with basal cell carcinoma. CDR3s include the opening cysteine and the closing phenylalanine or tryptophan. The order of the fields is D gene, J gene, clone size, V gene, CDR3 protein, CDR3 DNA. The D gene is left open where the match is weak. Clone size appears in some rows only: once, few, many, or a class for an expanded clone.

>.|TRBJ2-3|once|TRBV6-5
CASTRMGAPDTQYF
TGTGCCAGCACCAGGATGGGCGCACCCGATACGCAGTATTTT
>.|TRBJ1-1|.|TRBV27
CASGRLNTEAFF
TGTGCCAGCGGACGGCTGAACACTGAAGCTTTCTTT
>TRBD1|TRBJ1-3|.|TRBV18
CASSPRATGVSSGNTIYF
TGTGCCAGCTCACCACGAGCCACAGGGGTCTCCTCTGGAAACACCATATATTTT
>TRBD1|TRBJ1-3|.|TRBV5-4
CASSPRQGAGNTIYF
TGTGCCAGCAGCCCGAGACAGGGGGCTGGAAACACCATATATTTT
>.|TRBJ2-7|.|TRBV9
CASSVGLAGRGSYEQYF
TGTGCCAGCAGCGTAGGGCTAGCCGGGAGAGGTTCCTACGAGCAGTACTTC
>TRBD1|TRBJ1-4|few|TRBV7-7
CASSLGTGEGEKLFF
TGTGCTAGCAGCTTAGGGACAGGGGAGGGTGAAAAACTGTTTTTT
>.|TRBJ1-4|.|TRBV6-6
CASSPQQGFSTNEKLFF
TGTGCCAGCAGTCCACAACAGGGTTTTAGTACTAATGAAAAACTGTTTTTT
>TRBD1|TRBJ2-1|.|TRBV4-3
CASSRQGAENEQFF
TGCGCCAGCAGCCGACAGGGGGCGGAGAATGAGCAGTTCTTC
>TRBD2|TRBJ2-1|.|TRBV7-2
CASSLVAGGGEQFF
TGTGCCAGCAGTCTAGTGGCGGGAGGAGGTGAGCAGTTCTTC
>.|TRBJ1-2|once|TRBV4-3
CASSQDLSRGRGYTF
TGCGCCAGCAGCCAAGATTTGTCGAGGGGCCGAGGCTACACCTTC
>TRBD2|TRBJ2-3|.|TRBV13
CASSASGGQTDTQYF
TGTGCCAGCAGCGCTAGCGGGGGGCAGACAGATACGCAGTATTTT
>.|TRBJ2-5|.|TRBV30
CAWSRLGATQYF
TGTGCCTGGAGTCGGCTAGGGGCGACCCAGTACTTC
>TRBD2|TRBJ2-1|.|TRBV20-1
CSASSESSLLAGYNEQFF
TGCAGTGCTAGTTCGGAATCTTCTTTACTAGCGGGATACAATGAGCAGTTCTTC
>.|TRBJ1-6|.|TRBV9
CASSVASSYNSPLHF
TGTGCCAGCAGCGTAGCCAGCTCCTATAATTCACCCCTCCACTTT
>.|TRBJ1-1|.|TRBV11-3
CASGSTGHTEAFF
TGTGCCAGCGGGAGTACAGGGCACACTGAAGCTTTCTTT
>.|TRBJ2-5|.|TRBV2
CASSERAPTGETQYF
TGTGCCAGCAGTGAACGAGCGCCAACCGGGGAGACCCAGTACTTC
>TRBD1|TRBJ1-2|.|TRBV9
CASSRTGGHYGYTF
TGTGCCAGCAGCCGGACAGGGGGCCACTATGGCTACACCTTC
>.|TRBJ1-2|.|TRBV5-5
CASSPGRSQVYGYTF
TGTGCCAGCAGCCCCGGGCGTTCTCAAGTCTATGGCTACACCTTC
>.|TRBJ1-1|few|TRBV3-1/TRBV3-2
CASSQGPNMNTEAFF
TGTGCCAGCAGCCAAGGGCCCAATATGAACACTGAAGCTTTCTTT
>.|TRBJ1-1|.|TRBV7-5
CALSQPNTEAFF
TGTGCCCTTTCACAGCCTAACACTGAAGCTTTCTTT
>TRBD2|TRBJ2-2|.|TRBV6-5
CASTRLAGGAGELFF
TGTGCCAGCACTCGACTAGCGGGGGGGGCCGGGGAGCTGTTTTTT
>.|TRBJ1-1|.|TRBV9
CASSPEVGGNTEAFF
TGTGCCAGCAGCCCCGAGGTTGGGGGAAACACTGAAGCTTTCTTT
>TRBD2|TRBJ2-1|once|TRBV7-2
CASSSGLASNEQFF
TGTGCCAGCAGCTCGGGACTAGCTAGCAATGAGCAGTTCTTC
>TRBD1|TRBJ2-5|.|TRBV28
CASSFRRDRNFLKTQYF
TGTGCCAGCAGTTTCCGCCGGGACAGAAACTTCCTGAAGACCCAGTACTTC
>TRBD2|TRBJ2-1|.|TRBV11-3
CASSEVGGPGEQFF
TGTGCCAGCAGCGAGGTGGGAGGGCCCGGTGAGCAGTTCTTC
>.|TRBJ1-5|.|TRBV2
CASSVFRAQPQHF
TGTGCCAGCAGTGTGTTCAGGGCCCAGCCCCAGCATTTT
>TRBD2|TRBJ2-5|.|TRBV6-2/TRBV6-3
CASSPRGRGETQYF
TGTGCCAGCAGCCCCCGGGGGAGGGGAGAGACCCAGTACTTC
>TRBD1|TRBJ2-4|.|TRBV3-1/TRBV3-2
CASSQEGRTGVTIQYF
TGTGCCAGCAGCCAAGAGGGGCGGACAGGGGTTACCATTCAGTACTTC
>.|TRBJ2-7|.|TRBV4-1
CASSQVTTASSYEQYF
TGCGCCAGCAGCCAAGTTACGACGGCTAGCTCCTACGAGCAGTACTTC
>TRBD1|TRBJ1-2|.|TRBV19
CASSHPGGAYYGYTF
TGTGCCAGTAGTCATCCAGGGGGCGCGTACTATGGCTACACCTTC
>.|TRBJ2-3|.|TRBV18
CASSPPVGVTTQYF
TGTGCCAGCTCACCACCTGTGGGGGTAACTACGCAGTATTTT
>.|TRBJ2-5|.|TRBV6-2/TRBV6-3
CASSFQLTVTHETQYF
TGTGCCAGCAGTTTCCAGTTGACAGTTACGCACGAGACCCAGTACTTC
>.|TRBJ2-7|.|TRBV5-6
CASSFPGPHEQYF
TGTGCCAGCAGCTTCCCAGGGCCCCACGAGCAGTACTTC
>.|TRBJ1-1|few|TRBV6-2/TRBV6-3
CASSYPGSSNTEAFF
TGTGCCAGCAGTTATCCTGGGAGTTCGAACACTGAAGCTTTCTTT
>.|TRBJ1-6|.|TRBV19
CASRNRALDSPLHF
TGTGCCAGTAGGAACAGGGCTCTTGATTCACCCCTCCACTTT
>.|TRBJ2-1|.|TRBV6-4
CASSLDSVFTAYNEQFF
TGTGCCAGCAGTCTAGATAGTGTGTTTACCGCCTACAATGAGCAGTTCTTC
>.|TRBJ2-2|.|TRBV7-2
CASSLKPNTGELFF
TGTGCCAGCAGCTTAAAGCCTAACACCGGGGAGCTGTTTTTT
>TRBD1|TRBJ1-1|.|TRBV12-5
CASGSRQGTEAFF
TGTGCTAGTGGTTCCCGACAGGGCACTGAAGCTTTCTTT
>.|TRBJ2-3|.|TRBV11-3
CASSLGFGTDTQYF
TGTGCCAGCAGCTTAGGGTTTGGGACAGATACGCAGTATTTT
>.|TRBJ1-4|once|TRBV5-1
CASTPGAPGPATNEKLFF
TGCGCCAGCACTCCGGGGGCCCCTGGCCCTGCAACTAATGAAAAACTGTTTTTT
>.|TRBJ1-5|few|TRBV5-6
CASSLSGRQEPQHF
TGTGCCAGCAGCTTGTCTGGCCGCCAAGAGCCCCAGCATTTT
>.|TRBJ1-2|.|TRBV7-6
CASSLGQADYGYTF
TGTGCCAGCAGCCTCGGCCAGGCCGACTATGGCTACACCTTC
>.|TRBJ2-3|.|TRBV11-3
CASSPRDTQYF
TGTGCCAGCAGCCCTAGGGATACGCAGTATTTT
>.|TRBJ1-2|.|TRBV4-1
CASSQDGANYGYTF
TGCGCCAGCAGCCAAGATGGGGCTAACTATGGCTACACCTTC
>.|TRBJ1-4|once|TRBV7-2
CASTAVEWNEKLFF
TGTGCCAGCACCGCGGTAGAGTGGAATGAAAAACTGTTTTTT